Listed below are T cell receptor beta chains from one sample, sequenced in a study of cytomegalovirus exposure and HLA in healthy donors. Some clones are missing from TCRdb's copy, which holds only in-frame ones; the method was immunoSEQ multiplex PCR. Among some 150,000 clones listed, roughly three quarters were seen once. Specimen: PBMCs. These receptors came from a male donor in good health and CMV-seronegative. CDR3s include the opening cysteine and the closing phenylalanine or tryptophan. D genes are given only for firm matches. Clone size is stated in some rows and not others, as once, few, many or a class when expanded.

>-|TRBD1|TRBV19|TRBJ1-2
TGTGCCAGTAGCCCCGACAGGGGAGACTCTTCGCGGGGGGGCTACACCTTC
CASSPDRGDSSRGGYTF
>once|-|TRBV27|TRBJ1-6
TGTGCCAGCAGTTTATGGCCGGGCCAGGGGTCACCCCTCCACTTT
CASSLWPGQGSPLHF
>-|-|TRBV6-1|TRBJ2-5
TGTGCCAGCAGTGAAAGTAGAGCGGTACAAGAGACCCAGTACTTC
CASSESRAVQETQYF
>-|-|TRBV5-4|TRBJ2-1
TGTGCCAGCAGCTTGGACCAGCGTTCCTACAATGAGCAGTTCTTC
CASSLDQRSYNEQFF
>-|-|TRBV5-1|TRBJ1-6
TGCGCCAGCAGCTTGGCCCGGGGTCAGTATAATTCACCCCTCCACTTT
CASSLARGQYNSPLHF
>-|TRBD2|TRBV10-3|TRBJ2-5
TGTGCCATCAGTGGCGGGGGTTCCCAAGAGACCCAGTACTTC
CAISGGGSQETQYF
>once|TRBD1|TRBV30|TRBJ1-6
TGTGCCTGGAGGGGACAGGGGATTTCACCCCTCCACTTT
CAWRGQGISPLHF
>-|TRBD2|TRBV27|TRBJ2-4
TGTGCCAGCAGTCCGCAGCGGGGGCCTAAAAACATTCAGTACTTC
CASSPQRGPKNIQYF
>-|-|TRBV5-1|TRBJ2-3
TGCGCCAGCAGCTTGGACACCTTCACAGATACGCAGTATTTT
CASSLDTFTDTQYF
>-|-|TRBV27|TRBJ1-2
TGTGCCAGCAGTTTAGGAGACGGATATGGCTACACCTTC
CASSLGDGYGYTF
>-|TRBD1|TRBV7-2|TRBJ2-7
TGTGCCAGCAGCCTGGGACAGCGGCGCGAGCAGTACTTC
CASSLGQRREQYF
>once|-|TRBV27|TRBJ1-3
TGTGCCAGCCGGGGGGACTCTGGAAACACCATATATTTT
CASRGDSGNTIYF
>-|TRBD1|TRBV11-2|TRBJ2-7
TGTGCCAGCAGCTTAGCCTGGACAGGGGGTACATCCTACGAGCAGTACTTC
CASSLAWTGGTSYEQYF
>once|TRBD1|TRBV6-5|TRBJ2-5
TGTGCCAGCAGTGCTCCGGGGACAGGGGTAGAGACCCAGTACTTC
CASSAPGTGVETQYF
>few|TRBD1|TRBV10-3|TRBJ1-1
TGTGCCATCGGAGGACAGGGGAATACTGAAGCTTTCTTT
CAIGGQGNTEAFF
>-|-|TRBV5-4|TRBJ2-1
TGTGCCAGCAGCGCGGGACGGGAGAGCTCCTACAATGAGCAGTTCTTC
CASSAGRESSYNEQFF
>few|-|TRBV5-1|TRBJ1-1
TGCGCCAGCAGCTTGGTGAAGGGAGTCACTGAAGCTTTCTTT
CASSLVKGVTEAFF
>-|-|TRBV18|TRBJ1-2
TGTGCCAGCTCACAGGGGGGGAAGGACTATGGCTACACCTTC
CASSQGGKDYGYTF
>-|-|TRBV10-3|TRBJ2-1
TGTGCCATCAGTGACTCTAGCGCCCGGGGCGTCAATGAGCAGTTCTTC
CAISDSSARGVNEQFF
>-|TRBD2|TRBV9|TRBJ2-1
TGTGCCAGCAGCGCGAGAGCGGGGGGCTCCTACAATGAGCAGTTCTTC
CASSARAGGSYNEQFF
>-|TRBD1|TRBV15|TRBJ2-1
TGTGCCACCAGCAGAGTTCTCCGGGACAGGGGGGACAATGAGCAGTTCTTC
CATSRVLRDRGDNEQFF
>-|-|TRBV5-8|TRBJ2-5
TGTGCCAGCAGCTACCATGGGGGGGGCAACCAGGAGACCCAGTACTTC
CASSYHGGGNQETQYF
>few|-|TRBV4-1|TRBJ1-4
TGCGCCAGCAGCCAAGGAGGAGAAAAACTGTTTTTT
CASSQGGEKLFF
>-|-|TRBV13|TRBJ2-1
TGTGCCAGCAGCTTAATTAGGGGGTGGGTCAATGAGCAGTTCTTC
CASSLIRGWVNEQFF
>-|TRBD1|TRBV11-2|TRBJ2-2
TGTGCCAGCAGATCCGGGACAGCGAACACCGGGGAGCTGTTTTTT
CASRSGTANTGELFF
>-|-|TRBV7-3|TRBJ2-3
TGTGCCAGCAGCTCGACAGAGTCTAGCACAGATACGCAGTATTTT
CASSSTESSTDTQYF
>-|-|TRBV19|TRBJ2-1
TGTGCCAGTTCCCGGGGGAGCTCCTACAATGAGCAGTTCTTC
CASSRGSSYNEQFF
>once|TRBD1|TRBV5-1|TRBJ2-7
TGCGCCAGCAGCCCTTACCGGGACAGACAGGATGAGCAGTACTTC
CASSPYRDRQDEQYF
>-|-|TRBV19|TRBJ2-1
TGTGCCAGTAGTATAGATTGGCAGGGGAACCTGTTCTTC
CASSIDWQGNLFF
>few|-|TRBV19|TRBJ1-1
TGTGCCAGTAGTATACGGGGGGCTGAAGCTTTCTTT
CASSIRGAEAFF
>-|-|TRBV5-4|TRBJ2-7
TGTGCCAGCAGCGCTGCGGACAGCTCCCCCTACGAGCAGTACTTC
CASSAADSSPYEQYF